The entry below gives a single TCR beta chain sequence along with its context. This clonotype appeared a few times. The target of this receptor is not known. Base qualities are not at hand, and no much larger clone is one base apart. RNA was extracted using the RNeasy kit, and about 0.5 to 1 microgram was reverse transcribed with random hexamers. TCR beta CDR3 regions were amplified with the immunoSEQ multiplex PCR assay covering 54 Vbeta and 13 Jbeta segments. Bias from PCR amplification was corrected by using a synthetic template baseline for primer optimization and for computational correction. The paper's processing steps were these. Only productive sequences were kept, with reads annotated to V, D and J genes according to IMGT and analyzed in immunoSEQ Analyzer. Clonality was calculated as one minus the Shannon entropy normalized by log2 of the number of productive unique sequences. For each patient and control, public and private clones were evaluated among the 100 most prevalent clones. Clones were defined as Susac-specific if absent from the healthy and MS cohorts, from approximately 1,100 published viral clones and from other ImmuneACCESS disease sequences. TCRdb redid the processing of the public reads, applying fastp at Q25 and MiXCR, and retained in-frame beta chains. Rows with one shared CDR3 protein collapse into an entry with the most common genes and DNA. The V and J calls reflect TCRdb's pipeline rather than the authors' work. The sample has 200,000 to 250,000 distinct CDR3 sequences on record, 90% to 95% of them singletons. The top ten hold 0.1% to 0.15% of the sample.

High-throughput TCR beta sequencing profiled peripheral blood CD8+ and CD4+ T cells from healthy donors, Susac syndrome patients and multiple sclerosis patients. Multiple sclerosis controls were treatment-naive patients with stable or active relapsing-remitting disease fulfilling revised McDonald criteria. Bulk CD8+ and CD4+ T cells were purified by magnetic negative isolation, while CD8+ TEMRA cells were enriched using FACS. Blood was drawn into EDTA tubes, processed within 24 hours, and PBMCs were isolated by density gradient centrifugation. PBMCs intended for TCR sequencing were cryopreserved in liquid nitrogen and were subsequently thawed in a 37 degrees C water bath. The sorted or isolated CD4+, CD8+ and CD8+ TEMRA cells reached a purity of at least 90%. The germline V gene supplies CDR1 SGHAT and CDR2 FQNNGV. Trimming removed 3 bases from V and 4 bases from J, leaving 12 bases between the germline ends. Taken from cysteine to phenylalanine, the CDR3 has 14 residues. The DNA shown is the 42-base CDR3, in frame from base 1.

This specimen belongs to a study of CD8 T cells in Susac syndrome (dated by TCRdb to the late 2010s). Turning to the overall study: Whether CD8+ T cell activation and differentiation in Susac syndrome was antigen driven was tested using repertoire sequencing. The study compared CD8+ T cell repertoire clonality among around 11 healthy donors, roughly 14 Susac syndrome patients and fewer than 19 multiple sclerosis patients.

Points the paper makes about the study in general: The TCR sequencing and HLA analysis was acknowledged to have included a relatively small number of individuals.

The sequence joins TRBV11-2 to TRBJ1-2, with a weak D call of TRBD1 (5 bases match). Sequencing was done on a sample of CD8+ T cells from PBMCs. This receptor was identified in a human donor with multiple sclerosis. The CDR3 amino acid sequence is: CASSFSGGTYGYTF. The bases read TGTGCCAGCAGCTTTTCGGGCGGGACCTATGGCTACACCTTC.